This TCR beta chain was identified in a study of CD8 T cells in ankylosing spondylitis. Whole-study findings and limits: Relatively scarce in peripheral blood, disease-linked clones were CD8+. What seemed typical of ankylosing spondylitis blood was a TCR beta motif built from 7 or 8 highly homologous variants.

This clonotype appeared many times. The target antigen is unknown. Construction of TCR beta libraries was performed using quantitative 5'-RACE with molecular barcodes. TCRdb re-derived calls from the 5' RACE reads in MiXCR, one entry per CDR3 protein. In the table there are fewer than 750,000 distinct CDR3 sequences, around 20% of which are singletons. The origin of this receptor is a male donor with ankylosing spondylitis. Sequences were obtained from blood, either unsorted or a sorted T cell fraction (not recorded which).

CDR3 residues: CASSRMAGETEAFF. The CDR3, as DNA: TGCGCCAGCAGCCGGATGGCAGGGGAAACTGAAGCTTTCTTT. The V call is TRBV5-1, the J call TRBJ1-1; perhaps TRBD1 as D (6 bases). Trimming pared 4 bases from V and 5 bases from J, leaving 15 bases between. The germline CDR1 and CDR2 sequences are SGHRS and YFSETQ. This CDR3 is built from 14 residues.